This TCR beta chain was sequenced during a study of blood T cell repertoires in COVID-19. Study at large: In each case, the material was cDNA or gDNA derived from T cells, B-cell-depleted T cells, or PBMCs.

Here immunoSEQ multiplex PCR was the method, and the copy in TCRdb shows in-frame clones only, minus some. The sample contains roughly 480,000 clones, about 91% of which appear only once. Trimming removed 7 bases at V and 0 bases at J, with 15 bases between. This CDR3 is 15 amino acids long. The germline CDR1 and CDR2 sequences are MNHEY and SVGAGI. Patients of the Seattle cohort, enrolled during active infection, were followed longitudinally. The rearrangement links TRBV6-5 to TRBJ1-1; TRBD1 is a possible D gene (6 bases). The sample taken for sequencing was peripheral blood. The sequence was obtained from a man between 18 and 35 years old with COVID-19, enrolled during active disease. The CDR3 reads CASNYGQFMNTEAFF. CDR3 DNA sequence: TGTGCCAGCAACTATGGACAGTTTATGAACACTGAAGCTTTCTTT.